The 10 T cell receptor beta chains below come from one sample, sequenced in a study of T cell responses to AZD1222 COVID-19 vaccine. The table came from immunoSEQ multiplex PCR; TCRdb's copy has only in-frame clones and leaves some out. The sample carries 75,000 to 100,000 clones, approximately 94% recorded once. Sequencing used peripheral blood, obtained on day 0 of AZD1222 vaccination. These TCRs come from an adult in good health.

The rearrangement joins TRBV7-9 to TRBJ1-1, with a tentative D call TRBD1 (5 bases). V shed 10 bases and J shed 6 bases, with 15 bases lying between them. The germline CDR1 and CDR2 sequences are SEHNR and FQNEAQ (reference sequence). This CDR3 has 12 amino acids. The CDR3 nucleotides are TGTGCCACCGGTTCCGACAGCCCTGAAGCTTTCTTT. Its translation is CATGSDSPEAFF.

V and J are TRBV6-5 and TRBJ2-6; a weak D match, TRBD2 (5 bases). The CDR3 has 16 amino acids. Germline CDR1 reads MNHEY; CDR2 reads SVGAGI. V lost 4 bases and J lost 0, with 10 bases in between. The CDR3 protein is CASSSRRFSGANVLTF. CDR3 bases: TGTGCCAGCAGTTCTAGGAGGTTCTCTGGGGCCAACGTCCTGACTTTC.

The V and J genes are TRBV27 and TRBJ2-1; TRBD2 matches 9 bases. Germline V gene lookup returns CDR1 MNHEY and CDR2 SMNVEV (reference sequence). With V trimmed by 7 bases and J by 2 bases, 9 bases remained unmatched. The CDR3 loop spans 16 amino acids. CDR3 protein: CASTQTSGVPYNEQFF. The DNA of the CDR3 is TGTGCCAGCACCCAGACTAGCGGTGTCCCCTACAATGAGCAGTTCTTC.

V usage is TRBV4-2 and J usage is TRBJ2-2; 11 positions match TRBD2. The length of the CDR3 is 16 residues. V shed 4 bases, J shed 3 bases, and the junction held 4 bases outside the gene matches. CDR1 and CDR2 (germline): LGHNA, YNFKEQ. The CDR3 nucleotides are TGTGCCAGCAGCCGTCTTAGCGGGAGGGACACCGGGGAGCTGTTTTTT. It specifies CASSRLSGRDTGELFF.

The chain is built from TRBV29-1 and TRBJ1-2, with no clear D. From germline, CDR1 is SQVTM and CDR2 ANQGSEA. The CDR3 has 12 amino acids. Trimming pared 4 bases from V and 2 bases from J, leaving 8 bases between. The DNA for the CDR3 is TGCAGCGTTGCGGGCAGAAACTATGGCTACACCTTC. The encoded protein is CSVAGRNYGYTF.

The gene calls are TRBV11-3 and TRBJ2-3, with TRBD1 matching over 7 bases. Germline lookup yields CDR1 SGHNT and CDR2 YENEEA. The CDR3 sequence is 15 residues long. The V segment lost 5 bases and the J segment 2 bases; nucleotides outside the gene matches: 7. The CDR3 region has the DNA TGTGCCAGCAGCGCCAGGACAGGCGACACAGATACGCAGTATTTT. Translation: CASSARTGDTDTQYF.

This chain connects TRBV7-2 to TRBJ2-7; 7 positions match TRBD2. Germline CDR1 SGHTA, CDR2 FQGNSA. This CDR3 is built from 15 residues. The trim removed 4 bases at V and 6 bases at J, leaving 12 bases unmatched. The CDR3 spells CASSSHAGVRSEQYF. CDR3 nucleotides: TGTGCCAGCAGCTCTCATGCGGGGGTTCGGTCCGAGCAGTACTTC.

The CDR3 spells CAISPRGGTGANVLTF. The CDR3 DNA reads TGTGCCATCAGCCCTAGGGGGGGCACTGGGGCCAACGTCCTGACTTTC. The V gene is TRBV10-3, the J gene TRBJ2-6, with D possibly TRBD2 on 7 matching bases. The CDR3 is made up of 16 amino acids. Germline CDR1 and CDR2: ENHRY and SYGVKD. V was pared by 6 bases and J by 2 bases, with 14 bases between.

The CDR3 spells CASSLNRNEKLFF. CDR3 sequence (DNA): TGTGCCAGCAGCTTGAACCGTAATGAAAAACTGTTTTTT. This chain joins TRBV5-8 and TRBJ1-4; D call uncertain. From germline, CDR1 is SGHTS and CDR2 YDEGEE. This CDR3 has 13 residues. V lost 1 base, J lost 4 bases, and 5 bases lay in between.

The CDR3 reads CASSTVGAGTYEQYF. The CDR3, as DNA: TGTGCCAGTAGCACCGTTGGAGCGGGAACCTACGAGCAGTACTTC. V usage is TRBV19 and J usage is TRBJ2-7; 7 bases agree with TRBD2. V lost 6 bases and J lost 2; bases outside the gene matches: 10. CDR1 is LNHDA, CDR2 SQIVND, per germline (reference sequence). This CDR3 has 15 residues.